Shown below are 8 T cell receptor beta chains from a single sample sequenced in a study of blood T cells in healthy people across ages. A sample-barcoded 5' primer and a J-beta primer mix were used in a second PCR of about 7 to 12 cycles. TCRdb re-called the 5' RACE reads through MiXCR, storing one row per CDR3 protein. The sample has roughly 700,000 distinct CDR3 sequences; around 25% are singletons. This same sample was also part of a study on T cells of mothers and their children.

Sequenced input: blood. The receptors originated from a boy younger than 18 in good health.

This clonotype occurred a few times. CDR3 sequence reads: CASSVRASGGNETQYF. DNA of the CDR3: TGTGCCAGCAGCGTACGGGCTAGCGGGGGGAATGAGACCCAGTACTTC. The chain carries TRBV7-3 and TRBJ2-5; 11 bases align to TRBD2. From germline, CDR1 is SGHTA and CDR2 FQGTGA. The CDR3 extends over 16 amino acids. Trimming removed 5 bases from V and 5 bases from J; junction bases left unmatched: 10.

This chain links TRBV28 with TRBJ2-1, with 13 bases matching TRBD2. CDR3 length: 15 amino acids. In germline, CDR1 is MDHEN, CDR2 SYDVKM. Germline trimming cut 6 bases from V and 7 bases from J; bases unmatched to any gene: 6. The CDR3 DNA is TGTGCCAGCAGGGCGACTAGCGGGAGGAGGAATGAGCAGTTCTTC. Encoded protein: CASRATSGRRNEQFF.

This sequence joins TRBV15 and TRBJ2-4, with D maybe TRBD1 (6 bases). Germline lookup yields CDR1 LNHNV and CDR2 YYDKDF (reference sequence). The CDR3 sequence is 18 residues long. V was clipped by 0 bases and J by 1 base, with 16 bases between them. The CDR3 coding sequence is TGTGCCACCAGCAGAGATTTGGGCAGGGGTTTTGCCAAAAACATTCAGTACTTC. Its protein product is CATSRDLGRGFAKNIQYF.

This clonotype came up a few times. V usage is TRBV7-2 and J usage is TRBJ2-3; TRBD2 matches at 9 bases. CDR3 length: 18 residues. Trimming took 0 bases from V and 6 from J; bases not matched to a gene: 13. CDR1 is SGHTA, CDR2 FQGNSA, per germline. Here the CDR3 reads CASSLAGSGGWKGDTQYF. The DNA for the CDR3 is TGTGCCAGCAGCTTAGCGGGTAGCGGGGGCTGGAAAGGGGATACGCAGTATTTT. The full variable domain, rest sourced from reference TRBV7-2 and TRBJ2-3, is GAGVSQSPSNKVTEKGKDVELRCDPISGHTALYWYRQSLGQGLEFLIYFQGNSAPDKSGLPSDRFSAERTGGSVSTLTIQRTQQEDSAVYLCASSLAGSGGWKGDTQYFGPGTRLTVL.

This clonotype was counted between two and nine times. V gene TRBV11-3 combines with J gene TRBJ1-3; TRBD1 matches at 7 bases. This CDR3 has 16 residues. Trimming at V came to 5 bases and at J to 0 bases, leaving 7 bases not matched to a gene. Germline-derived CDR1 and CDR2 are SGHNT and YENEEA. The CDR3 reads CASSPQQGFSGNTIYF. DNA for the CDR3: TGTGCCAGCAGCCCCCAACAGGGGTTCTCTGGAAACACCATATATTTT.

This clonotype was counted only a few times. This chain connects TRBV4-3 to TRBJ2-1; D is perhaps TRBD1 or TRBD2 (5 bases each). The J call may be faulty, since TRBJ2-7 better matches the DNA end. This CDR3 has 15 residues. Germline loops: CDR1 LGHNA, CDR2 YSLEER. This CDR3 reads CASSQDGDGPYEQYF. CDR3 in DNA: TGCGCCAGCAGCCAAGATGGGGACGGCCCCTACGAGCAGTACTTC.

This clonotype turned up a few times. The chain is built from TRBV27 and TRBJ2-5, with a weak D call TRBD2 (7 bases). The J call may be wrong; the DNA end is better matched by TRBJ2-1. Germline CDR1 and CDR2: MNHEY and SMNVEV (reference sequence). This CDR3 region has 14 residues. For the CDR3, the DNA is TGTGCCAGCGTAAAAGGGGGGGCGGCAAATGAGCAGTTCTTC. The encoded protein is CASVKGGAANEQFF.

The chain recombines TRBV11-2 with TRBJ2-4; unclear D gene. From germline, CDR1 is SGHAT and CDR2 FQNNGV. V was cut by 1 base and J by 8 bases, with 12 bases left in between. The CDR3 consists of 14 residues. The CDR3 DNA reads TGTGCCAGCAGCTTAGTCGCCCGGGCATACATTCAGTACTTC. Protein product: CASSLVARAYIQYF. Full variable domain (rest looked up from reference TRBV11-2 and TRBJ2-4): EAGVAQSPRYKIIEKRQSVAFWCNPISGHATLYWYQQILGQGPKLLIQFQNNGVVDDSQLPKDRFSAERLKGVDSTLKIQPAKLEDSAVYLCASSLVARAYIQYFGAGTRLSVL.